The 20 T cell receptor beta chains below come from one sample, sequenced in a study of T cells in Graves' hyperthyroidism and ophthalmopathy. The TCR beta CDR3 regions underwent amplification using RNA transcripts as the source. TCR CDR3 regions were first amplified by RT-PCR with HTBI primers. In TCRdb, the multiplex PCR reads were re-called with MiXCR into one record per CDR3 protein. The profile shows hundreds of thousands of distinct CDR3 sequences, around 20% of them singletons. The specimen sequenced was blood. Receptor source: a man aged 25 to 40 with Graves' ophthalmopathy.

CDR3 protein: CASSPQETGTVNYEQYF. The CDR3, as DNA: TGTGCCAGCTCACCACAAGAAACCGGGACGGTAAACTACGAGCAGTACTTC. The chain couples TRBV18 to TRBJ2-7; D might be TRBD1 or TRBD2, each matching 5 bases. The germline gives CDR1 KGHSH, CDR2 LQKENI. The length of the CDR3 is 17 residues. V lost 1 base and J lost 3, with 19 bases in between.

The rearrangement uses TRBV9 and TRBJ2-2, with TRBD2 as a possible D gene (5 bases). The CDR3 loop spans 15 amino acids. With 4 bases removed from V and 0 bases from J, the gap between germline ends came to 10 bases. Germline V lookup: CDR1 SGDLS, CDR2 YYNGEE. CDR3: CASSPEGANTGELFF. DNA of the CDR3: TGTGCCAGCAGCCCTGAGGGCGCGAACACCGGGGAGCTGTTTTTT.

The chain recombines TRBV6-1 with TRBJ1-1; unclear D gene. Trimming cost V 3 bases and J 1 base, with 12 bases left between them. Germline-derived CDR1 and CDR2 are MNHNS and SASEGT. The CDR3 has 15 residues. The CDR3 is CASSDRKSSNTEAFF. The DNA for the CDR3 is TGTGCCAGCAGTGACAGGAAGTCCTCGAACACTGAAGCTTTCTTT.

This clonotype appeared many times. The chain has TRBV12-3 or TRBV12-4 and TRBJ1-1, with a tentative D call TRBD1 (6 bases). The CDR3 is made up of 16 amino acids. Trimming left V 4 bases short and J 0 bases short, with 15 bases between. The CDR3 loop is CASSSTDRPMNTEAFF. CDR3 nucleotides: TGTGCCAGCAGTTCCACCGACAGGCCGATGAACACTGAAGCTTTCTTT.

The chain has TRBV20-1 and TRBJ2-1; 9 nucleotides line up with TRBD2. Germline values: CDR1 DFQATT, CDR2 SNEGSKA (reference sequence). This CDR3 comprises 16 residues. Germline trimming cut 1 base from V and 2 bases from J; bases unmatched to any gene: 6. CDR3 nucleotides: TGCAGTGCTAGAGCAGGCGGGAGGGCCCCCTACAATGAGCAGTTCTTC. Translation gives CSARAGGRAPYNEQFF.

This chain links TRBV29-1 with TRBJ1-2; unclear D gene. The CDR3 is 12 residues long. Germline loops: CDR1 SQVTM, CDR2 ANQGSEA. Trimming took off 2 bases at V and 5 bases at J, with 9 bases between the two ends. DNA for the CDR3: TGCAGCGTTGAAAGACTGAAATATGGCTACACCTTC. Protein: CSVERLKYGYTF.

CDR3 amino acids: CASSPTARGLGYTF. The DNA of the CDR3 is TGTGCCAGCAGCCCCACCGCGAGGGGCCTTGGCTACACCTTC. The chain carries TRBV28 and TRBJ1-2; perhaps TRBD1 as D (5 bases). With 6 bases removed from V and 7 bases from J, the gap between germline ends came to 18 bases. This CDR3 region has 14 residues. The germline V gene has CDR1 MDHEN and CDR2 SYDVKM.

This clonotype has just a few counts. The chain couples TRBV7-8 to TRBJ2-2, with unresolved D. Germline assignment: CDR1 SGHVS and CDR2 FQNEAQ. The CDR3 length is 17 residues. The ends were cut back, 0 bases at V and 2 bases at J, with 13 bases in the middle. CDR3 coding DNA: TGTGCCAGCAGCTTAGCCGGGTCAGCCAGAAACACCGGGGAGCTGTTTTTT. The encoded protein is CASSLAGSARNTGELFF.

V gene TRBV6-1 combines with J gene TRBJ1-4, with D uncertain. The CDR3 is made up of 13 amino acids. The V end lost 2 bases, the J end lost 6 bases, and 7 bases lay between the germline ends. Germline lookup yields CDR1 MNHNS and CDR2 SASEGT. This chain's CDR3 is CASSELDDEKLFF. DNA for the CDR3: TGTGCCAGCAGTGAATTGGATGATGAAAAACTGTTTTTT.

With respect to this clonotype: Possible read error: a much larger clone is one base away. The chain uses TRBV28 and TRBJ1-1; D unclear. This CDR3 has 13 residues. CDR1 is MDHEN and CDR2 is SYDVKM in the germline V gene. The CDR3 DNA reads TGTGTCAGCAGTTGGGAGGGAGACACTGAAGCTTTCTTT. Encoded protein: CVSSWEGDTEAFF.

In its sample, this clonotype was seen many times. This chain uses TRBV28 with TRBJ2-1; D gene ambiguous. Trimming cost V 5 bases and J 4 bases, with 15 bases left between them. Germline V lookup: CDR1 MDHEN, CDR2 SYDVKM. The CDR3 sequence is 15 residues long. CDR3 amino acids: CASSETEHQYNEQFF. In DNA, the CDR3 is TGTGCCAGCAGTGAGACGGAACACCAATACAATGAGCAGTTCTTC.

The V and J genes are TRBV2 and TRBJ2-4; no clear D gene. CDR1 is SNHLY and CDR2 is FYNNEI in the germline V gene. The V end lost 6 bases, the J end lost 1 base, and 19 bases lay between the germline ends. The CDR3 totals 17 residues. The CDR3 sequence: CASSDRGEKRAKNIQYF. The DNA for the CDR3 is TGTGCCAGCAGCGACCGAGGTGAGAAAAGGGCCAAAAACATTCAGTACTTC.

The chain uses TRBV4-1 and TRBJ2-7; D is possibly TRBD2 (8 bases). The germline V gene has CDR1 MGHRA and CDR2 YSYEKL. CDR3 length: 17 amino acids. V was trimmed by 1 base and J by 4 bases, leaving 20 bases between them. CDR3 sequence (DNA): TGCGCCAGCAGCCAAGTGGTCTCGGGAGGGGGCCGTTACGAGCAGTACTTC. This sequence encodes CASSQVVSGGGRYEQYF.

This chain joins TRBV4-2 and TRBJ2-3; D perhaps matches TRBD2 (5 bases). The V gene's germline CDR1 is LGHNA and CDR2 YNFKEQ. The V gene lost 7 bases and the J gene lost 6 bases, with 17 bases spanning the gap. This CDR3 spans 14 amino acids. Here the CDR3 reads CASTRDYLSDTQYF. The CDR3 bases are TGTGCCAGCACCCGCGACTACCTAAGTGATACGCAGTATTTT.

Written as DNA, the CDR3 is TGTGCCAGCGCTAAGCGGGAAGGGACAGATACGCAGTATTTT. Translating gives CASAKREGTDTQYF. The chain has TRBV28 and TRBJ2-3, with 7 bases identical to TRBD2. This CDR3 has 14 amino acids. Germline CDR1 reads MDHEN; CDR2 reads SYDVKM. Trimming took 8 bases from V and 3 from J; bases not matched to a gene: 8.

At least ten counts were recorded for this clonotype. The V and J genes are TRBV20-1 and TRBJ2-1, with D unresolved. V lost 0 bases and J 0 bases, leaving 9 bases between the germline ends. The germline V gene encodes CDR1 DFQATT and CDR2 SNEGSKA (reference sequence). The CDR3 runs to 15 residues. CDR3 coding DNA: TGCAGTGCTAGAGATCTGGTAGGCTCCTACAATGAGCAGTTCTTC. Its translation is CSARDLVGSYNEQFF.

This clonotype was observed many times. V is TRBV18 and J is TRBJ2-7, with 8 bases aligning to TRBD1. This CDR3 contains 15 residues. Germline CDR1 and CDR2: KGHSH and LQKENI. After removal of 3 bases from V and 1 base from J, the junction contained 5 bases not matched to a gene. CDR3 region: CASSPRTGLSYEQYF. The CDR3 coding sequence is TGTGCCAGCTCACCCAGGACAGGGTTGTCCTACGAGCAGTACTTC.

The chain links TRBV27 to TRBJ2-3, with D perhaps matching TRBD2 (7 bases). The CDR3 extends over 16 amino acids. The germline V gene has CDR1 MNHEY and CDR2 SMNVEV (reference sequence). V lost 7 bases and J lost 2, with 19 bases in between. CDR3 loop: CASINTRGANTDTQYF. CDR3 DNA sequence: TGTGCCAGCATCAACACACGGGGGGCTAACACAGATACGCAGTATTTT.

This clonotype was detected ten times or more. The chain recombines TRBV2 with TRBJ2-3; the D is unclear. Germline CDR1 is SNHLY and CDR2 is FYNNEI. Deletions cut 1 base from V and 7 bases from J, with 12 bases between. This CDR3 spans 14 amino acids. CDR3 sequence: CASSEDRRRHTQYF. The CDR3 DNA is TGTGCCAGCAGTGAAGATCGTCGGAGACATACGCAGTATTTT.

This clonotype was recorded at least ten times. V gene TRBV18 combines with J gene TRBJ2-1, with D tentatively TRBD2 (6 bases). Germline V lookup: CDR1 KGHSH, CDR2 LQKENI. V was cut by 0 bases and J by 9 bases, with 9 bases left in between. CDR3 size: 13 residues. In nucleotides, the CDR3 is TGTGCCAGCTCACCACCGGGACTTCTTGAGCAGTTCTTC. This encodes CASSPPGLLEQFF.